This T cell receptor (beta chain) derives from a study of blood T cell repertoires in COVID-19. Study-level information: PBMCs, B-cell-depleted T cells, or T cells provided the cDNA or gDNA that made up the material.

Looked up from germline, CDR1 is KGHDR and CDR2 is SFDVKD. The germline V and J ends were trimmed by 3 bases and 8 bases, with 15 bases remaining between them. The CDR3 loop spans 15 amino acids. The table came from immunoSEQ multiplex PCR; TCRdb's copy has only in-frame clones and leaves some out. The data contain some 300,000 clones, 80% to 90% of them singletons. Participant-reported clinical history was the basis for cohort assignment. This chain links TRBV24-1 with TRBJ1-4; no reliable D call. The source of this sequence is a young man who had recovered from COVID-19. Sequencing used PBMCs or T cells enriched from blood (not recorded which). The CDR3 protein is CATSDPRQGREKLFF. The CDR3 DNA sequence: TGTGCCACCAGTGATCCCCGGCAAGGGAGGGAAAAACTGTTTTTT.